The rows below give T cell receptor beta chains drawn from one sample of a study of blood T cell repertoires in COVID-19. Some clones are missing from TCRdb's copy, which holds only in-frame ones; the method was immunoSEQ multiplex PCR. The sample carries about 200,000 clones, 85% to 90% recorded once. The sequenced sample was PBMCs or T cells enriched from blood (not recorded which). Receptor source: a man in his thirties or forties who had recovered from COVID-19. The CDR3 runs from the conserved cysteine through the conserved F or W. A D gene is named only where the DNA matches it firmly. Not all rows give a size; the values are once, few, many and, for expanded clones, a class.

cdr3_aa cdr3_nt j_call clone_size v_call d_call
CASSLQRYNEQFF TGTGCCAGCAGTTTACAGCGGTACAATGAGCAGTTCTTC TRBJ2-1 NA TRBV12-3/TRBV12-4 NA
CAWRKGDRKSNQPQHF TGTGCCTGGAGAAAAGGGGACAGAAAAAGCAATCAGCCCCAGCATTTT TRBJ1-5 once TRBV30 TRBD1
CASSLVAGGPGGEQFF TGTGCCAGCAGCTTGGTGGCGGGAGGGCCGGGAGGTGAGCAGTTCTTC TRBJ2-1 few TRBV5-4 TRBD2
CASSLTSGGPNEQFF TGCGCCAGCAGCTTAACTAGCGGGGGGCCCAATGAGCAGTTCTTC TRBJ2-1 NA TRBV5-1 TRBD2
CATSRGGGGYEQYF TGTGCCACCAGCCGCGGGGGTGGGGGCTACGAGCAGTACTTC TRBJ2-7 NA TRBV15 TRBD2
CASSIDLTGRNYGYTF TGTGCCAGTAGTATAGATCTGACAGGGCGTAACTATGGCTACACCTTC TRBJ1-2 NA TRBV19 TRBD1
CASSLRTSGVNEQFF TGCGCCAGCAGCTTGAGGACTAGCGGTGTTAATGAGCAGTTCTTC TRBJ2-1 NA TRBV5-1 TRBD2
CSASPPGGRMTDTQYF TGCAGTGCTAGTCCCCCGGGAGGCCGTATGACAGATACGCAGTATTTT TRBJ2-3 NA TRBV20-1 TRBD2
CATSDSSGGASREQFF TGTGCCACCAGTGATTCTAGCGGGGGGGCCTCAAGGGAGCAGTTCTTC TRBJ2-1 NA TRBV24-1 TRBD2
CSVDAGFGHGYTF TGCAGCGTTGATGCGGGTTTCGGCCATGGCTACACCTTC TRBJ1-2 once TRBV29-1 NA
CASSWTSGGVFETQYF TGCGCCAGCAGTTGGACTAGCGGGGGGGTGTTTGAGACCCAGTACTTC TRBJ2-5 NA TRBV5-1 TRBD2
CASSELSNYGYTF TGCGCCAGCAGTGAGCTAAGTAACTATGGCTACACCTTC TRBJ1-2 once TRBV10-2 NA
CAWTVGGASTDTQYF TGTGCCTGGACCGTAGGTGGGGCTAGCACAGATACGCAGTATTTT TRBJ2-3 NA TRBV30 NA
CASSPLAGGVTDNSPLHF TGTGCCAGCAGCCCCTTAGCGGGGGGTGTGACGGATAATTCACCCCTCCACTTT TRBJ1-6 few TRBV7-9 NA
CASRASGDTQYF TGCGCCAGCAGAGCCTCGGGGGATACGCAGTATTTT TRBJ2-3 once TRBV5-1 NA
CSVYRQGDRNYGYTF TGCAGCGTTTACCGACAGGGGGATAGGAACTATGGCTACACCTTC TRBJ1-2 NA TRBV29-1 TRBD1
CASSPTTGDEKLFF TGTGCCAGCAGCCCAACGACAGGGGATGAAAAACTGTTTTTT TRBJ1-4 NA TRBV13 TRBD1
CAWSYDVAADEQYF TGTGCCTGGAGTTACGACGTGGCCGCGGACGAGCAGTACTTC TRBJ2-7 NA TRBV30 NA
CASTRPGANTEAFF TGTGCCAGTACCCGGCCAGGGGCGAACACTGAAGCTTTCTTT TRBJ1-1 NA TRBV19 NA
CASSARDRENEKLFF TGTGCCAGCAGTGCCCGCGACAGGGAGAATGAAAAACTGTTTTTT TRBJ1-4 once TRBV7-6 TRBD1
CATSDRTGPGETQYF TGTGCCACCAGTGACCGCACTGGGCCGGGGGAGACCCAGTACTTC TRBJ2-5 NA TRBV24-1 NA
CASSQPQGSDTQYF TGCGCCAGCAGCCAACCTCAGGGCTCAGATACGCAGTATTTT TRBJ2-3 once TRBV4-3 NA
CASSQGGDGNTIYF TGTGCCAGCAGCCAAGGGGGGGATGGAAACACCATATATTTT TRBJ1-3 NA TRBV7-9 NA